The present T cell receptor beta chain was sequenced within a study of blood T cell repertoires in COVID-19. In the study's own analysis: Amplification of reference gene primers provided the estimated nucleated cell counts. Generated by immunoSEQ multiplex PCR, the TCRdb table keeps only in-frame clones and is missing some. V and J calls and clone size follow that table, whereas D and trimming were derived from the DNA. The repertoire includes a few hundred thousand clones, approximately 85% of them detected once, and more than 9.5% sits in the top ten. Trimming took off 0 bases at V and 2 bases at J, with 20 bases between the two ends. Germline V lookup: CDR1 LNHNV, CDR2 YYDKDF (reference sequence). The CDR3 totals 20 residues.

The clonotype originates from a woman between 70 and 85 years old with acute or convalescent COVID-19. Sequencing was done on a sample of peripheral blood. The chain links TRBV15 to TRBJ2-6, with a weak D call TRBD2 (6 bases). The CDR3 region has the DNA TGTGCCACCAGCAGAGATCGACGGGGGTCAACACCCCCTGGGGCCAACGTCCTGACTTTC. This sequence encodes CATSRDRRGSTPPGANVLTF.